One and the same sample provided the 14 T cell receptor beta chains below, sequenced in a study of identical twins. One entry per CDR3 protein results from TCRdb running MiXCR on the 5' RACE reads. Here the sample spans 690,000 or so distinct CDR3 sequences, approximately 6.1% being singletons. Specimen: naive T cells sorted from blood. Receptors were obtained from a man younger than 35 in good health.

This clonotype came up many times. As DNA, the CDR3 is TGTGCCACCAGCGGAAAACAGGTTGTGGTTAATGAGCAGTTCTTC. It encodes CATSGKQVVVNEQFF. The chain has TRBV24-1 and TRBJ2-1; D may be TRBD1 (5 bases). This CDR3 has 15 residues. The germline V and J ends were trimmed by 7 bases and 7 bases, with 19 bases remaining between them. The germline gives CDR1 KGHDR, CDR2 SFDVKD.

Only a few counts were recorded for this clonotype. This chain uses TRBV2 with TRBJ2-3; D remains ambiguous. Germline V lookup: CDR1 SNHLY, CDR2 FYNNEI. Trimming removed 8 bases from V and 5 bases from J, with 11 bases in between. This CDR3 is built from 12 residues. The CDR3 spells CASAYIIDTQYF. The CDR3 nucleotides read TGTGCCAGCGCTTATATCATAGATACGCAGTATTTT.

The sample holds many counts of this clonotype. The CDR3 DNA follows: TGTGCCAGCAGCGGGACTGCCCAGCTAGTTATGGCTTTCTTT. Amino acid sequence: CASSGTAQLVMAFF. The chain carries TRBV6-1 and TRBJ1-1, with a possible D match to TRBD1 (5 bases). This CDR3 is 14 amino acids long. Deletions cut 6 bases from V and 11 bases from J, with 22 bases between. Germline V lookup: CDR1 MNHNS, CDR2 SASEGT.

This clonotype was seen more than once but under ten times. The genes are TRBV7-3 and TRBJ2-1; possibly TRBD2 for D (5 bases). V lost 4 bases to trimming and J lost 3 bases, with 13 bases between them. Germline CDR1 is SGHTA and CDR2 is FQGTGA. This CDR3 has 15 amino acids. In DNA form, the CDR3 reads TGTGCCAGCAGCTCCCGGGGTTCTCTCTACAATGAGCAGTTCTTC. This sequence encodes CASSSRGSLYNEQFF.

There are many counts of this clonotype. The V call is TRBV12-3 or TRBV12-4, the J call TRBJ2-1; either TRBD1 or TRBD2 may supply D (5 bases each). This CDR3 region has 15 residues. V lost 8 bases and J lost 0, with 14 bases in between. The CDR3 bases are TGTGCCAGCTCTATGGGGGTGAGCTCCTACAATGAGCAGTTCTTC. This translates into CASSMGVSSYNEQFF.

Only a few counts were recorded for this clonotype. The chain uses TRBV7-8 and TRBJ2-1; D might be TRBD2 (6 bases). Trimming removed 2 bases from V and 3 bases from J, with 11 bases in between. Germline CDR1 reads SGHVS; CDR2 reads FQNEAQ. This CDR3 is 15 amino acids long. DNA for the CDR3: TGTGCCAGCAGCTTAAGTGTGACTAGCTACAATGAGCAGTTCTTC. Amino acids: CASSLSVTSYNEQFF.

V gene TRBV5-1 combines with J gene TRBJ1-4, with 11 nucleotides matching TRBD1. Germline-derived CDR1 and CDR2 are SGHRS and YFSETQ. V shed 4 bases and J 8 bases; nucleotides not matched to a gene: 7. This CDR3 comprises 15 residues. The CDR3 DNA sequence: TGCGCCAGCAGCACGTCCGGGACAGGGGGGGAAAAACTGTTTTTT. Translation gives CASSTSGTGGEKLFF.

This clonotype has at least ten counts. The V gene is TRBV7-9, the J gene TRBJ2-7, with no clear D. The CDR3 sequence is 15 residues long. The germline V gene encodes CDR1 SEHNR and CDR2 FQNEAQ (reference sequence). V lost 11 bases, J lost 0 bases, and 20 bases lay in between. The CDR3 nucleotides are TGTGCCGGGCTACGATTTGGGCAGAACTCCTACGAGCAGTACTTC. Translated, it gives CAGLRFGQNSYEQYF.

This clonotype occurred many times. This chain links TRBV28 with TRBJ2-1; D is unclear. The CDR3 sequence is 14 residues long. The germline CDR1 and CDR2 sequences are MDHEN and SYDVKM. Trimming removed 6 bases from V and 5 bases from J, with 14 bases in between. CDR3 DNA: TGTGCCAGCAGCGTAGTGCGAAATCACAATGAGCAGTTCTTC. This codes for CASSVVRNHNEQFF.

This clonotype was observed many times. The chain recombines TRBV29-1 with TRBJ2-5; TRBD1 agrees at 7 bases. CDR3 size: 14 residues. Losses at the gene ends were 6 bases for V and 5 bases for J; bases not matched to a gene: 12. Per germline, CDR1 SQVTM and CDR2 ANQGSEA. DNA of the CDR3: TGCAGCGTGTTGGTGGCAGGGGGTCAGGAGACCCAGTACTTC. The encoded protein is CSVLVAGGQETQYF.

The chain has TRBV28 and TRBJ2-7; 11 bases fit TRBD1. The germline CDR1 and CDR2 sequences are MDHEN and SYDVKM. J gave up 3 bases and V 5 bases, and 6 bases lay outside the gene matches. The CDR3 has 15 amino acids. CDR3 amino acids: CASSPPGQGVYEQYF. The CDR3 region has the DNA TGTGCCAGCAGTCCACCGGGACAGGGGGTCTACGAGCAGTACTTC.

The table lists this clonotype with many counts. V is TRBV5-1 and J is TRBJ1-2, with a tentative D call TRBD1 (6 bases). CDR1 and CDR2 (germline): SGHRS, YFSETQ. There are 13 residues in the CDR3. Trimming took off 0 bases at V and 5 bases at J, with 8 bases between the two ends. CDR3 sequence: CASSLDRVYGYTF. The CDR3, as DNA: TGCGCCAGCAGCTTGGACAGGGTGTATGGCTACACCTTC.

The rearrangement links TRBV6-5 to TRBJ1-1, with D unresolved. The CDR3 sequence is 13 residues long. Trimming removed 4 bases from V and 2 bases from J, with 8 bases in between. Germline loops: CDR1 MNHEY, CDR2 SVGAGI. The CDR3 loop reads CASSSDQNTEAFF. CDR3 nucleotides: TGTGCCAGCAGTTCAGACCAAAACACTGAAGCTTTCTTT.

V and J are TRBV11-2 and TRBJ1-1; D unclear. V was pared by 6 bases and J by 5 bases, with 22 bases between. Germline-derived CDR1 and CDR2 are SGHAT and FQNNGV. The CDR3 sequence is 16 residues long. The chain's CDR3 is CASRLTLGTPWTEAFF. The CDR3 DNA sequence: TGTGCCAGCAGACTCACCCTGGGAACCCCTTGGACTGAAGCTTTCTTT.